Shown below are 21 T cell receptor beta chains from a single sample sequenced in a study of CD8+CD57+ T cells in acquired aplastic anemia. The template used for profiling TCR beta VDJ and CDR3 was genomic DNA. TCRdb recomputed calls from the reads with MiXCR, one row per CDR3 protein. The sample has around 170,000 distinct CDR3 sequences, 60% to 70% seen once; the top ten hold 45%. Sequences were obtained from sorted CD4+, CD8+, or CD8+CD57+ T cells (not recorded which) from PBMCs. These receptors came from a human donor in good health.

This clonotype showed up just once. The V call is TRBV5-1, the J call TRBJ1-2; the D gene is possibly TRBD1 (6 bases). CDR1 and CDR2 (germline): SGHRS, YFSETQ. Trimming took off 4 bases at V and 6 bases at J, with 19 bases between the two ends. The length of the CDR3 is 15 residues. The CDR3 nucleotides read TGCGCCAGCAGCCCAAGTACAGGGATGATCGATGGCTACACCTTC. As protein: CASSPSTGMIDGYTF.

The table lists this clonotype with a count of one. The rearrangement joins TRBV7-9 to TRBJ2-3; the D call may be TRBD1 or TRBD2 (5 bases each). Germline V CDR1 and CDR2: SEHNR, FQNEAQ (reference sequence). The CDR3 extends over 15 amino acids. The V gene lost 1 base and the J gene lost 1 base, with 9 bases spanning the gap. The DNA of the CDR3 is TGTGCCAGCAGCTTAGAAGGGACGGGCACAGATACGCAGTATTTT. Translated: CASSLEGTGTDTQYF.

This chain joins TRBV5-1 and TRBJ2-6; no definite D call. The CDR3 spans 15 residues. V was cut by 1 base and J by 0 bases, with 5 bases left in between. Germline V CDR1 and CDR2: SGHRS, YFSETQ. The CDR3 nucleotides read TGCGCCAGCAGCTTGACTGACTCTGGGGCCAACGTCCTGACTTTC. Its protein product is CASSLTDSGANVLTF. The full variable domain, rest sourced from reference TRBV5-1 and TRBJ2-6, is KAGVTQTPRYLIKTRGQQVTLSCSPISGHRSVSWYQQTPGQGLQFLFEYFSETQRNKGNFPGRFSGRQFSNSRSEMNVSTLELGDSALYLCASSLTDSGANVLTFGAGSRLTVL.

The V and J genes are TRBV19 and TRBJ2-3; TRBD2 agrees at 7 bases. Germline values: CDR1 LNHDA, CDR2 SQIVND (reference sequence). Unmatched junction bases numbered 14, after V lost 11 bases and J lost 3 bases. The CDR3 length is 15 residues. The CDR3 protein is CASASSGDGTDTQYF. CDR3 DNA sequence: TGTGCCTCCGCTTCTAGCGGAGACGGGACAGATACGCAGTATTTT.

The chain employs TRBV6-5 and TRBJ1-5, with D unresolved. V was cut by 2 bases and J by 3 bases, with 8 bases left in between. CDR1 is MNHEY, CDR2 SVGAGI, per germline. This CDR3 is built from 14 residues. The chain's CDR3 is CASSYGGNNQPQHF. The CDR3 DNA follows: TGTGCCAGCAGTTACGGAGGAAACAATCAGCCCCAGCATTTT.

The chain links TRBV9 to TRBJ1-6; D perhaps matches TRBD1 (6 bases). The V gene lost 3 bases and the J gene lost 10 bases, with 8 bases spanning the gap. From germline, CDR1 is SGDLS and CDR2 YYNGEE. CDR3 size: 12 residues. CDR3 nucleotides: TGTGCCAGCAGCGAGGGGGGGTCACCCCTCCACTTT. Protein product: CASSEGGSPLHF.

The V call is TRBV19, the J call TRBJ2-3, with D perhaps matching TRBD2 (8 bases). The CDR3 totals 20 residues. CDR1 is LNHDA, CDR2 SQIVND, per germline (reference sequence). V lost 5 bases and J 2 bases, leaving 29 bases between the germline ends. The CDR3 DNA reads TGTGCCAGTAGTGCCGACAGGGACGCTGAAGCGGGAGAGAACACAGATACGCAGTATTTT. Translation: CASSADRDAEAGENTDTQYF.

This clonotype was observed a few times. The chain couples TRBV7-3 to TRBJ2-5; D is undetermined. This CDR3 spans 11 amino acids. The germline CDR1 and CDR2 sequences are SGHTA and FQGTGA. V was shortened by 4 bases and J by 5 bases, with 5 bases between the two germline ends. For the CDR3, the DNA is TGTGCCAGCAGCTCTCCCGAGACCCAGTACTTC. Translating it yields CASSSPETQYF.

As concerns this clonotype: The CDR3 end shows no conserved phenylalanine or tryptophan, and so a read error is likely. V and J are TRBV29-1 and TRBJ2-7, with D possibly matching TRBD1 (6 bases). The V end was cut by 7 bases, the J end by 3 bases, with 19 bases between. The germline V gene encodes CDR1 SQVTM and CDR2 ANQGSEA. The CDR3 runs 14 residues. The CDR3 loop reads CSAPRFQGSYEQYL. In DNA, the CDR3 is TGCAGCGCGCCCCGGTTTCAGGGGAGCTACGAGCAGTACCTC.

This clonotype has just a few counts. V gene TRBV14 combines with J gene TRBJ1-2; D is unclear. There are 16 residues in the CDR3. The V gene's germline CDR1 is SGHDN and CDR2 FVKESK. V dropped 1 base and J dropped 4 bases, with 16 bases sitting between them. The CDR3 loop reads CASSQVTGQTPYGYTF. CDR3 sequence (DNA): TGTGCCAGCAGCCAAGTCACCGGCCAGACCCCCTATGGCTACACCTTC.

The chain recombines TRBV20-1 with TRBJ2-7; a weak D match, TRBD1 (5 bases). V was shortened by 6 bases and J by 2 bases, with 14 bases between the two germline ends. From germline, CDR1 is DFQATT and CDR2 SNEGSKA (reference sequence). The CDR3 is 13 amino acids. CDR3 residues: CSAVDSRPYEQYF. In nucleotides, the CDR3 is TGCAGTGCAGTCGACAGCCGACCCTACGAGCAGTACTTC.

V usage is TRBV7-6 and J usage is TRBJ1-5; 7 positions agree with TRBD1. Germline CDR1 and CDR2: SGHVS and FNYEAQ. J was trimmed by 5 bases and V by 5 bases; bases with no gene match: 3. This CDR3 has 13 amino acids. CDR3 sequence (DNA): TGTGCCAGCAGCCCCGACAGGGATCAGCCCCAGCATTTT. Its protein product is CASSPDRDQPQHF.

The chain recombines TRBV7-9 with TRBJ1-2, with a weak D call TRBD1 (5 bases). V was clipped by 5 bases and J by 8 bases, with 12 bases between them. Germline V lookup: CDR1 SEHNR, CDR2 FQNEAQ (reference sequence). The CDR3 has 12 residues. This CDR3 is CASSPGFSGYTF. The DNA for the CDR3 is TGTGCCAGCAGCCCAGGGTTTAGCGGCTACACCTTC.

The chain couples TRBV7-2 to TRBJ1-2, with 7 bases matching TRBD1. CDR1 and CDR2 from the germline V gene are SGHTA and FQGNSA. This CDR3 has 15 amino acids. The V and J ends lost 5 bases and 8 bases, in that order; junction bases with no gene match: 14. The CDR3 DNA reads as TGTGCCAGCAGCCAGAGGGGGCAGGGAACAGGCGGCTACACCTTC. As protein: CASSQRGQGTGGYTF.

The CDR3 protein is CASSQAGGRARNEQYF. DNA for the CDR3: TGCGCCAGCAGCCAAGCTGGCGGGAGGGCCCGAAACGAGCAGTACTTC. The rearrangement links TRBV5-1 to TRBJ2-7, with 9 bases matching TRBD2. This CDR3 has 16 residues. The germline gives CDR1 SGHRS, CDR2 YFSETQ. With V trimmed by 4 bases and J by 5 bases, 13 bases remained unmatched.

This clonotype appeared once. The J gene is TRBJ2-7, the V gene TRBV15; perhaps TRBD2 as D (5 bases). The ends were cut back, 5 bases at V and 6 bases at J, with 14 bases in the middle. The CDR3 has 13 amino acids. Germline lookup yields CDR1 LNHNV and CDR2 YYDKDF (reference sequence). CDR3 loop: CATSAGRSGEQYF. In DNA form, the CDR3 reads TGTGCCACCAGCGCAGGCAGGAGCGGCGAGCAGTACTTC.

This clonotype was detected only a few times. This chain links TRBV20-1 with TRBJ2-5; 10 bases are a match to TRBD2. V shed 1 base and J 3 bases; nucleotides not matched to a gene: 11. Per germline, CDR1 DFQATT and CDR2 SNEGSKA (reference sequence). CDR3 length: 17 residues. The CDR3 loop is CSARGSFWLAGEETQYF. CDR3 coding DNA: TGCAGTGCTAGAGGTTCTTTCTGGCTAGCGGGGGAAGAGACCCAGTACTTC.

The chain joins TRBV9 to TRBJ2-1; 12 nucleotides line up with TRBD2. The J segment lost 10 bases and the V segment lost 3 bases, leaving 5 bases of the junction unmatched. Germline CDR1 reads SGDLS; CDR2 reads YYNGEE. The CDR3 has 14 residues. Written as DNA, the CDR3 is TGTGCCAGCAGCGGTCTAGCGGGAGGGGGAGAGCAGTTCTTC. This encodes CASSGLAGGGEQFF.

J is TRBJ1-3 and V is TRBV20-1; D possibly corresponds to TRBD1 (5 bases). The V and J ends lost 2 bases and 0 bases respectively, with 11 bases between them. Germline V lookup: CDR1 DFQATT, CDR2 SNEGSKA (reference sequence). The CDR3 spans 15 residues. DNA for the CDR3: TGCAGTGCTAGAAGGGACGGGTTCTCTGGAAACACCATATATTTT. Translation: CSARRDGFSGNTIYF.

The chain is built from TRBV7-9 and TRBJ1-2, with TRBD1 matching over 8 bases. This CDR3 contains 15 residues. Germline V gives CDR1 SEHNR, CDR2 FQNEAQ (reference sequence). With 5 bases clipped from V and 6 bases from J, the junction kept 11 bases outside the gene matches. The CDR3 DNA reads TGTGCCAGCAGCCTGGCCCTGGACAGGGACCATGGCTACACCTTC. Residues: CASSLALDRDHGYTF.

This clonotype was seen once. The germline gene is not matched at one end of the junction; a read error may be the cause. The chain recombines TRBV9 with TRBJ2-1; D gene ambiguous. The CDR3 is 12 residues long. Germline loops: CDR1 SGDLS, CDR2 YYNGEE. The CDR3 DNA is TGTGCCAGCAGCGGATCGAACACTGAGCAGTCCTTC. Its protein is CASSGSNTEQSF.